The rows below give T cell receptor beta chains drawn from one sample of a study of Graves' ophthalmopathy and Graves' hyperthyroidism. TCRdb re-called the multiplex PCR reads with MiXCR, one entry per CDR3 protein. Of over 500,000 distinct CDR3 sequences listed, about a fifth are singletons. Sequenced sample: peripheral blood. The receptor source for this set is a woman under 30 with stable Graves' hyperthyroidism. Some clones in this sample may be carry-over from other donors' samples. Both conserved end residues are part of each CDR3. The order of the fields is J gene, D gene, V gene, clone size, CDR3 DNA, CDR3 protein. A D gene is named only where the DNA matches it firmly. Clone size is stated in some rows and not others, as once, few, many or a class when expanded.

J: TRBJ1-1; D: NA; V: TRBV7-6; size: many; DNA: TGTGCCAGCAGCTCCGGGGTCATGAACACTGAAGCTTTCTTT; CDR3: CASSSGVMNTEAFF
J: TRBJ1-1; D: NA; V: TRBV7-9; size: NA; DNA: TGTGCCAGCAGCCCGGGATTTCACAACACTGAAGCTTTCTTT; CDR3: CASSPGFHNTEAFF
J: TRBJ1-2; D: NA; V: TRBV11-2; size: many; DNA: TGTGCCAGCAGCACCCACCGGGACGGAAGAACTATTGATGGCTACACCTTC; CDR3: CASSTHRDGRTIDGYTF
J: TRBJ2-5; D: NA; V: TRBV29-1; size: many; DNA: TGCAGCGTTGAAGAGTGGGTGTCCGGGGAGACCCAGTACTTC; CDR3: CSVEEWVSGETQYF
J: TRBJ2-5; D: NA; V: TRBV28; size: many; DNA: TGTGCCAGCAGTTTATTGCAGGGAGGAGAGACCCAGTACTTC; CDR3: CASSLLQGGETQYF
J: TRBJ1-2; D: NA; V: TRBV12-3/TRBV12-4; size: few; DNA: TGTGCCAGCAGTTTAGGTGACACCTCTAACTATGGCTACACCTTC; CDR3: CASSLGDTSNYGYTF
J: TRBJ1-1; D: NA; V: TRBV19; size: NA; DNA: TGTGCCAGTAGTACGACACTGAACACTGAAGCTTTCTTT; CDR3: CASSTTLNTEAFF
J: TRBJ1-2; D: NA; V: TRBV30; size: many; DNA: TGTGCCTCTCCCGGGGACGTCGGCCTCAACTATGGCTACACCTTC; CDR3: CASPGDVGLNYGYTF
J: TRBJ2-7; D: NA; V: TRBV11-2; size: many; DNA: TGTGCCAGCAGCTTAGGTAGCGGATACCCCTACGAGCAGTACTTC; CDR3: CASSLGSGYPYEQYF
J: TRBJ2-4; D: NA; V: TRBV27; size: few; DNA: TGTGCCAGCAGTTTATCGTCAGGGTTCGGCAAAAACATTAAGTACTTC; CDR3: CASSLSSGFGKNIKYF
J: TRBJ2-7; D: NA; V: TRBV4-1; size: few; DNA: TGCGCCAGCAGCCAAGATGAGGCTACCCGCTCCTACGAGCAGTACTTC; CDR3: CASSQDEATRSYEQYF
J: TRBJ2-7; D: NA; V: TRBV30; size: many; DNA: TGTGCCTGGAGTGTAGGGGGGGGCTACGAGCAGTACTTC; CDR3: CAWSVGGGYEQYF
J: TRBJ2-7; D: NA; V: TRBV15; size: many; DNA: TGTGCCACCAGCAGAGTCCCCCGAGGGTTCGAGCAGTACTTC; CDR3: CATSRVPRGFEQYF
J: TRBJ2-7; D: TRBD2; V: TRBV6-1; size: many; DNA: TGTGCCAGCAGTGGGGCCCGAAGGACTAGCGGGCTCAACAGATACGAGCAGTACTTC; CDR3: CASSGARRTSGLNRYEQYF
J: TRBJ2-5; D: TRBD2; V: TRBV20-1; size: NA; DNA: TGCAGTTTTTGGGGGTTAGCGGGGCACCAAGAGACCCAGTACTTC; CDR3: CSFWGLAGHQETQYF
J: TRBJ1-2; D: NA; V: TRBV6-5; size: NA; DNA: TGTGCCAGCAGTTACTCGAGCTTTTTTGGCTACACCTTC; CDR3: CASSYSSFFGYTF
J: TRBJ2-7; D: TRBD1; V: TRBV24-1; size: many; DNA: TGTGCCACCAGTGAGAACAGGGGTTTTTACCACGAGCAGTACTTC; CDR3: CATSENRGFYHEQYF
J: TRBJ1-1; D: NA; V: TRBV3-1; size: few; DNA: TGTGCCAGCAGCCAAGACCAGGGCCTGAACACTGAAGCTTTCTTT; CDR3: CASSQDQGLNTEAFF
J: TRBJ2-2; D: NA; V: TRBV5-5; size: few; DNA: TGTGCCAGCAATAGGGAGGCCCAGAACACCGGGGAGCTGTTTTTT; CDR3: CASNREAQNTGELFF
J: TRBJ2-7; D: NA; V: TRBV12-5; size: few; DNA: TGTGCTAGTGGAGGAGAAGCTTCCTACGAGCAGTACTTC; CDR3: CASGGEASYEQYF
J: TRBJ1-1; D: NA; V: TRBV20-1; size: few; DNA: TGCAGTGCTAGAGATTTTATCGGGGGGCCCGAGGTTAACACTGAAGCTTTCTTT; CDR3: CSARDFIGGPEVNTEAFF
J: TRBJ1-2; D: NA; V: TRBV30; size: many; DNA: TGTGCCTGGAGTTCGGCAGCAAACTATGGCTACACCTTC; CDR3: CAWSSAANYGYTF
J: TRBJ1-5; D: NA; V: TRBV6-2/TRBV6-3; size: many; DNA: TGTGCCAGCAGTTACTCAGGTTGGGGAAGCAATCAGCCCCAGCATTTT; CDR3: CASSYSGWGSNQPQHF
J: TRBJ1-3; D: TRBD1; V: TRBV12-3/TRBV12-4; size: many; DNA: TGTGCCAGCAGTCCCGGGACAGAAGGAAACACCATATATTTT; CDR3: CASSPGTEGNTIYF
J: TRBJ1-2; D: NA; V: TRBV19; size: many; DNA: TGTGCCAGTAGTCCCCGTTTGGGGGACTATGGCTACACCTTC; CDR3: CASSPRLGDYGYTF
J: TRBJ1-6; D: TRBD1; V: TRBV7-2; size: many; DNA: TGTGCCAGCAGCTTGACAGGGCAGCCACCCCTCCACTTT; CDR3: CASSLTGQPPLHF
J: TRBJ2-7; D: NA; V: TRBV6-5; size: few; DNA: TGTGCCAGCAGTTCTCTGAAGCAGTACTTC; CDR3: CASSSLKQYF
J: TRBJ2-7; D: NA; V: TRBV29-1; size: many; DNA: NA; CDR3: CSVALGTGVHF
J: TRBJ2-5; D: NA; V: TRBV6-1; size: many; DNA: TGTGCCAGCACGTCGGGAGTGGAGACCCAGTACTTC; CDR3: CASTSGVETQYF
J: TRBJ1-1; D: NA; V: TRBV2; size: NA; DNA: TGTGCCAGCAAGGCGGGGCGCATGAACACTGAAGCTTTCTTT; CDR3: CASKAGRMNTEAFF
J: TRBJ1-3; D: NA; V: TRBV28; size: NA; DNA: TGTGCCAGCAGTAGCTTCCGGGACCACTCTGGAAACACCATATATTTT; CDR3: CASSSFRDHSGNTIYF
J: TRBJ2-7; D: TRBD2; V: TRBV11-2; size: many; DNA: TGTGCCAGCAGCCACAGCGGGGCCCCTTACGAGCAGTACTTC; CDR3: CASSHSGAPYEQYF
J: TRBJ1-6; D: TRBD1; V: TRBV28; size: NA; DNA: TGTGCCAGCAGTCCTCACGGACAGGGGTGGTCACCCCTCCACTTT; CDR3: CASSPHGQGWSPLHF
J: TRBJ1-2; D: NA; V: TRBV30; size: few; DNA: TGTGCCTGGAGAAATAGGGAACGGGACGGCTACACCTTC; CDR3: CAWRNRERDGYTF
J: TRBJ1-1; D: NA; V: TRBV12-3/TRBV12-4; size: NA; DNA: TGTGCCAGCAGTTTACAAAGGGCCACTGAAGCTTTCTTT; CDR3: CASSLQRATEAFF
J: TRBJ2-1; D: NA; V: TRBV28; size: many; DNA: TGTGCCAGCAGTTTGTGGCGGGATTTCAATGAGCAGTTCTTC; CDR3: CASSLWRDFNEQFF